This TCR beta chain was identified during a study of CD4 and CD8 cells across lung adenocarcinoma regions. This clonotype was counted once. Samples came from patients with localized non-small cell lung adenocarcinoma. In TCRdb, the PCR reads were re-called with MiXCR into one record per CDR3 protein. The sample has approximately 11,000 distinct CDR3 sequences, 40% to 50% seen once. Trimming stripped 0 bases from V and 1 base from J, with 10 bases between. CDR3 length: 16 amino acids. Germline-derived CDR1 and CDR2 are WNHNN and SYGVQD (reference sequence). The sequenced sample was CD8+ T cells from the margin of a lung tumor. The V gene is TRBV10-1, the J gene TRBJ2-1, with D unresolved. This clonotype originated in a female donor with lung adenocarcinoma. The CD4 and CD8 labels of this study may be unreliable. The CDR3 loop is CASSESYWQSYNEQFF. The CDR3 DNA reads as TGCGCCAGCAGTGAGTCGTACTGGCAGTCCTACAATGAGCAGTTCTTC.